The present entry profiles one T cell receptor (beta chain) with its context. Its antigen is still unknown. The CDR3 runs 16 residues. Trimming cost V 5 bases and J 0 bases; bases outside gene matches: 4. CDR1 SEHNR and CDR2 FQNEAQ come from the germline V gene (reference sequence). This record comes from a study of T cell responses to AZD1222 COVID-19 vaccine. On the study more broadly: Second doses at about 4 or about 12 weeks were pooled. Study conclusions and caveats: Spike-specific TCR breadth rose after two AZD1222 doses, and depth rose as well. Scientists sampled the repertoires only once the peak T cell response had passed.

Sequencing used immunoSEQ multiplex PCR; TCRdb keeps in-frame clones, though not all of them. The sample contains about 130,000 clones, about 86% of which appear only once. The material was peripheral blood, obtained on day 0 of AZD1222 vaccination. The chain couples TRBV7-9 to TRBJ2-1; TRBD2 matches 10 bases. This receptor was taken from an adult in good health. CDR3 protein: CASSPSGRGSYNEQFF. The DNA of the CDR3 is TGTGCCAGCAGCCCGAGCGGGAGGGGCTCCTACAATGAGCAGTTCTTC.